The T cell receptor (beta chain) under discussion was sequenced for a study of cytomegalovirus exposure and HLA in healthy donors. Overall study results and limits: A later analysis showed that HLA-associated TCR beta chains had undergone more clonal expansion than equally common others. Analyzed later, association rates of TCRs varied across HLA loci, with DRB1 most and HLA-C fewest.

The PCR used 60 Vbeta and 13 Jbeta primers. Profiling relied on immunoSEQ multiplex PCR, and the TCRdb table lists in-frame clones only, not all of them. Of approximately 150,000 clones listed, about four fifths are singletons. CDR1 and CDR2 (germline): SGHDT, YYEEEE. Trimming pared 4 bases from V and 0 bases from J, leaving 13 bases between. This CDR3 spans 15 amino acids. On this clone: Antigen specificity is unknown.

The rearrangement links TRBV5-6 to TRBJ1-2; D is possibly TRBD1 (5 bases). Sequenced input: PBMCs. This TCR was recovered from a woman between 18 and 30 years old in good health and CMV-seropositive. The CDR3 region is CASSPDRISNYGYTF. Written as DNA, the CDR3 is TGTGCCAGCAGCCCCGACAGAATTTCTAACTATGGCTACACCTTC.